The present T cell receptor beta chain was sequenced within a study of T cell repertoires in cytomegalovirus infection (dated by TCRdb to the late 2010s). Regarding the complete study: The peptide stimulations were aimed at well-studied HLA-B-restricted epitopes as well as recently identified HLA-C-restricted CMV epitopes, whose presentation resists viral immunomodulation. The HLA type of each donor mattered for the analysis, because public TCR beta signatures pointed to carriage of CMV infection along with the matching HLA type. Overall results and qualifications from the work: In both this cohort and an independent roughly 400-donor cohort, the cumulative frequency of public TCR beta family members distinguished carriers of CMV infection plus the relevant HLA type. The ex vivo response was dominated by HLA-C-restricted CMV-specific TCR beta clonotypes, and the single most frequent clonotype in two of eight donors was supplied by these HLA-C-restricted clonotypes.

The sample was run on an Illumina HiSeq 1500. TCRdb's own reprocessing of the public reads used fastp at Q25 and MiXCR and kept productive beta chains. Each CDR3 protein gets just one entry, which takes the most common genes and DNA from the rows behind it. This sample comprises about 63,000 distinct CDR3 sequences, 20% to 25% of them detected only once. The ten largest clones take up 60% to 75% of the sample. The sample's treatment or condition label, decoded: in vitro stimulation with specific CMV peptide epitopes to enrich CMV-specific T cells. Inclusive of the bounding cysteine and phenylalanine, the CDR3 is 15 residues long. The DNA shown is the 45-base CDR3, in frame from base 1. Trimming costs V 0 bases and J 1 base, and their ends lie 9 bases apart. This clonotype was observed many times. Its antigen has not been determined. The input lacks base qualities; no much larger clone sits a single base away.

The sample in question was CD8+ T cells from cultured PBMCs, obtained from culture after CMV antigen stimulation. The chain uses TRBV12-3 or TRBV12-4 and TRBJ1-1, with TRBD1 perhaps the D gene, on 5 matching bases. The source is a human donor in good health (CMV status not recorded). Some clones in this sample may be carry-over from other donors' samples. The base sequence is TGTGCCAGCAGTTTAGCGGAAGGGGAGAACACTGAAGCTTTCTTT. Its coded protein is CASSLAEGENTEAFF.